These 24 T cell receptor beta chains came from one sample sequenced in a study of technical replicates of blood from a handful of donors. The method was immunoSEQ multiplex PCR; TCRdb's version includes in-frame clones alone and lacks a portion of them. The sample shows roughly 72,000 clones, 85% to 95% of them seen only once. The sample consisted of T cells isolated from PBMCs. These receptors all stem from a human donor in good health.

The chain employs TRBV6-1 and TRBJ1-4, with D maybe TRBD1 (6 bases). Trimming removed 2 bases at V and 4 bases at J, with 23 bases between. CDR1 and CDR2 from the germline V gene are MNHNS and SASEGT. There are 19 residues in the CDR3. CDR3 DNA sequence: TGTGCCAGCAGTGAACCAACTAGGGGGGGAAGGCTAGGTAATGAAAAACTGTTTTTT. This codes for CASSEPTRGGRLGNEKLFF.

The V and J genes are TRBV13 and TRBJ2-2; 10 nucleotides match TRBD2. Per the germline V gene, CDR1 is PRHDT and CDR2 is FYEKMQ (reference sequence). This CDR3 has 15 residues. With 3 bases clipped from V and 6 bases from J, the junction kept 4 bases outside the gene matches. The CDR3 DNA reads as TGTGCCAGCAGCTTTTCAGCGGGAGGGTCCGGGGAGCTGTTTTTT. Translated, it gives CASSFSAGGSGELFF.

This chain connects TRBV6-5 to TRBJ1-1, with 7 bases that match TRBD1. CDR3 length: 12 amino acids. With V trimmed by 10 bases and J by 5 bases, 7 bases remained unmatched. Germline values: CDR1 MNHEY, CDR2 SVGAGI. The CDR3 sequence is CATLQGLTEAFF. The DNA for the CDR3 is TGTGCCACCCTACAGGGGTTGACTGAAGCTTTCTTT.

The chain joins TRBV7-9 to TRBJ2-5; D is possibly TRBD1 (6 bases). CDR3 length: 15 amino acids. Trimming stripped 4 bases from V and 2 bases from J, with 14 bases between. Looked up from germline, CDR1 is SEHNR and CDR2 is FQNEAQ (reference sequence). The CDR3 DNA sequence: TGTGCCAGCAGCTCTATTCTACAGGGACAAGAGACCCAGTACTTC. It encodes CASSSILQGQETQYF.

The rearrangement links TRBV19 to TRBJ2-5; 8 nucleotides line up with TRBD2. Germline V gene data show CDR1 as LNHDA and CDR2 as SQIVND (reference sequence). The CDR3 has 16 amino acids. Unmatched junction bases numbered 11, after V lost 7 bases and J lost 1 base. CDR3 loop: CASILSPAGAQETQYF. In DNA, the CDR3 is TGTGCCAGTATCCTCAGCCCAGCGGGAGCCCAAGAGACCCAGTACTTC.

V and J are TRBV4-1 and TRBJ1-5, with D unclear. Germline lookup yields CDR1 MGHRA and CDR2 YSYEKL. V lost 0 bases to trimming and J lost 6 bases, with 12 bases between them. CDR3 length equals 15 residues. The CDR3 is CASSQDEGVRQPQHF. The CDR3 bases are TGCGCCAGCAGCCAAGATGAAGGAGTGCGTCAGCCCCAGCATTTT.

This clone was seen once. The chain links TRBV18 to TRBJ2-5, with TRBD2 matching over 8 bases. Looked up from germline, CDR1 is KGHSH and CDR2 is LQKENI. The CDR3 extends over 15 amino acids. V lost 3 bases, J lost 1 base, and 4 bases stayed unmatched. In DNA form, the CDR3 reads TGTGCCAGCTCACCCCGGACTAGCACCCAAGAGACCCAGTACTTC. It translates to CASSPRTSTQETQYF.

This sequence joins TRBV28 and TRBJ1-1, with D maybe TRBD1 (6 bases). This CDR3 has 14 residues. The germline V gene has CDR1 MDHEN and CDR2 SYDVKM. V was pared by 0 bases and J by 5 bases, with 10 bases between. The CDR3 sequence: CASSLWVRGTEAFF. The CDR3 region has the DNA TGTGCCAGCAGTTTATGGGTTAGGGGGACTGAAGCTTTCTTT.

The chain recombines TRBV28 with TRBJ2-7; D is undetermined. From germline, CDR1 is MDHEN and CDR2 SYDVKM. CDR3 length: 13 amino acids. V lost 5 bases and J lost 4, with 12 bases in between. The CDR3 is CASSPLTHYEQYF. The CDR3 DNA reads TGTGCCAGCAGTCCTTTGACTCATTACGAGCAGTACTTC.

This chain joins TRBV30 and TRBJ2-5; D might be TRBD2 (6 bases). The CDR3 runs 14 residues. The V and J ends lost 1 base and 1 base respectively, with 10 bases between them. Germline V lookup: CDR1 GTSNPN, CDR2 SVGIG (reference sequence). This CDR3 is CAWSGSGPQETQYF. CDR3 DNA sequence: TGTGCCTGGAGTGGTAGCGGACCCCAAGAGACCCAGTACTTC.

The rearrangement links TRBV7-8 to TRBJ2-3; 11 bases line up with TRBD2. V gave up 10 bases and J gave up 3 bases; unmatched junction bases: 3. Germline CDR1 and CDR2: SGHVS and FQNEAQ. The CDR3 sequence is 13 residues long. CDR3 region: CATLAGVTDTQYF. DNA of the CDR3: TGTGCCACACTAGCGGGAGTTACAGATACGCAGTATTTT.

V is TRBV28 and J is TRBJ2-7; the D is unclear. Trimming took off 0 bases at V and 13 bases at J, with 13 bases between the two ends. The length of the CDR3 is 12 residues. Germline assignment: CDR1 MDHEN and CDR2 SYDVKM. The CDR3 DNA reads TGTGCCAGCAGTTTATGGCCCCAACAGTTTTACTTC. Its protein product is CASSLWPQQFYF.

J is TRBJ2-2 and V is TRBV4-2, with 10 nucleotides matching TRBD2. CDR3 size: 17 residues. Trimming at V came to 2 bases and at J to 4 bases, leaving 7 bases not matched to a gene. CDR1 is LGHNA and CDR2 is YNFKEQ in the germline V gene. The CDR3 here is CASSQKELAGSTGELFF. CDR3 DNA sequence: TGTGCCAGCAGCCAAAAGGAACTAGCGGGGAGCACCGGGGAGCTGTTTTTT.

This sequence joins TRBV4-2 and TRBJ2-3; 15 nucleotides match TRBD2. There are 17 residues in the CDR3. Germline CDR1 and CDR2: LGHNA and YNFKEQ. The V gene end was trimmed by 1 base and the J gene end by 2 bases; junction bases not matched to a gene: 1. The CDR3 spells CASSQGTSGRDTDTQYF. In nucleotides, the CDR3 is TGTGCCAGCAGCCAAGGGACTAGCGGGAGGGACACAGATACGCAGTATTTT.

The chain combines TRBV7-9 with TRBJ2-4, with D possibly matching TRBD2 (5 bases). The CDR3 consists of 13 residues. Germline V lookup: CDR1 SEHNR, CDR2 FQNEAQ (reference sequence). Trimming stripped 1 base from V and 7 bases from J, with 8 bases between. CDR3 region: CASSLVPGNIQYF. CDR3 coding DNA: TGTGCCAGCAGCTTAGTACCGGGGAACATTCAGTACTTC.

The chain is built from TRBV11-2 and TRBJ2-6, with 7 bases matching TRBD1. Germline V gene data show CDR1 as SGHAT and CDR2 as FQNNGV. The J segment lost 7 bases and the V segment lost 4 bases, leaving 4 bases of the junction unmatched. The CDR3 is 14 amino acids. In nucleotides, the CDR3 is TGTGCCAGCAGCTCGAACAGGGGAGCCAACGTCCTGACTTTC. As protein: CASSSNRGANVLTF.

The rearrangement links TRBV30 to TRBJ2-7, with TRBD2 as a possible D gene (5 bases). The CDR3 length is 13 residues. Germline CDR1 is GTSNPN and CDR2 is SVGIG (reference sequence). The V end was cut by 1 base, the J end by 2 bases, with 9 bases between. The CDR3 nucleotides read TGTGCCTGGAGTGCGGGAATGCCCTACGAGCAGTACTTC. This gives the protein CAWSAGMPYEQYF.

The V gene is TRBV5-4, the J gene TRBJ2-7, with 9 bases that match TRBD2. The V gene's germline CDR1 is SGHNT and CDR2 YYREEE (reference sequence). CDR3 length: 13 residues. J gave up 3 bases and V 5 bases, and 3 bases lay outside the gene matches. CDR3 protein: CASSYSGSYEQYF. CDR3 in DNA: TGTGCCAGCAGTTATAGCGGGAGCTACGAGCAGTACTTC.

V is TRBV7-2 and J is TRBJ2-1, with 8 bases lining up with TRBD1. CDR3 length: 14 amino acids. CDR1 and CDR2 (germline): SGHTA, FQGNSA. V was pared by 5 bases and J by 4 bases, with 4 bases of the junction left unmatched. The CDR3 DNA reads as TGTGCCAGCAGCCCCCGGGACAGGTACAATGAGCAGTTCTTC. This gives the protein CASSPRDRYNEQFF.

The rearrangement uses TRBV9 and TRBJ2-1, with 8 nucleotides matching TRBD2. The CDR3 spans 15 residues. V shed 3 bases and J 3 bases; nucleotides not matched to a gene: 5. Germline V CDR1 and CDR2: SGDLS, YYNGEE. CDR3 DNA sequence: TGTGCCAGCAGCGCGGATAGCGGGAACTACAATGAGCAGTTCTTC. It is translated as CASSADSGNYNEQFF.

The V call is TRBV28, the J call TRBJ1-2; TRBD1 might be the D (6 bases). Germline CDR1 and CDR2: MDHEN and SYDVKM. V was pared by 5 bases and J by 5 bases, with 21 bases between. The CDR3 runs to 16 residues. The CDR3 reads CASSPTGSPTTYGYTF. The CDR3 DNA is TGTGCCAGCAGTCCCACAGGGTCACCTACAACATATGGCTACACCTTC.

V usage is TRBV5-4 and J usage is TRBJ2-7, with 8 bases lining up with TRBD2. Losses at the gene ends were 4 bases for V and 7 bases for J; bases not matched to a gene: 13. CDR1 is SGHNT, CDR2 YYREEE, per germline (reference sequence). The CDR3 is made up of 15 amino acids. CDR3 sequence reads: CASSRLAGTLLEQYF. Written as DNA, the CDR3 is TGTGCCAGCAGCAGATTAGCGGGAACCCTACTTGAGCAGTACTTC.

The rearrangement uses TRBV6-5 and TRBJ1-2; D ambiguous. CDR1 is MNHEY and CDR2 is SVGAGI in the germline V gene. The V end lost 6 bases, the J end lost 7 bases, and 15 bases lay between the germline ends. This CDR3 region has 13 residues. CDR3 in DNA: TGTGCCAGCAGGCCGGGAGCTGGAGGTGGCTACACCTTC. This sequence encodes CASRPGAGGGYTF.

The chain has TRBV27 and TRBJ2-1, with a possible D match to TRBD2 (5 bases). V was pared by 3 bases and J by 9 bases, with 6 bases between. This CDR3 has 11 residues. Per germline, CDR1 MNHEY and CDR2 SMNVEV (reference sequence). The DNA for the CDR3 is TGTGCCAGCAGTTTTGGACTTGAGCAGTTCTTC. Translation gives CASSFGLEQFF.